This entry concerns a single T cell receptor beta chain. Its antigen remains unknown. These data come from a study of shared clonotypes between healthy human individuals. Study-wide context: Donors had three CD4 naive, three CD4 memory, two CD8 naive and one CD8 memory plate apiece. Study results and limitations: The authors sampled blood alone, and tissue repertoires likely differ. In contrast to clonotypes shared by all four donors, non-shared clonotypes had lower generation probabilities.

J lost 1 base, V lost 5 bases, and 3 bases had no gene match. From germline, CDR1 is SSHAT and CDR2 FNYEAQ (reference sequence). CDR3 length equals 15 residues. The input for sorted-subset replicate PCRs was approximately 190 ng DNA, some 28,000 T cell genomes. The protocol was immunoSEQ multiplex PCR, while the TCRdb copy is restricted to in-frame clones and leaves out a portion. This sample has some 2.4 million clones, with approximately 93% found just once. Sequencing was performed on naive CD4+ T cells from PBMCs. Subset specified: CD45RA+ positively selected. This sequence joins TRBV7-7 and TRBJ2-3, with 10 bases matching TRBD2. The TCR was taken from a man aged 18-30 years in good health. Some clones in this sample may be carry-over from other donors' samples. The CDR3 spells CASSVGTSGTDTQYF. CDR3 DNA sequence: TGTGCCAGCAGCGTAGGGACTAGCGGCACAGATACGCAGTATTTT.